Following are 12 T cell receptor beta chains from one sample sequenced in a study of T cell changes during pregnancy in multiple sclerosis. Only in-frame clones appear in the TCRdb table, and some are missing; sequencing was by immunoSEQ multiplex PCR. The sample lists tens of thousands of clones; roughly 91% were seen once. The source was CD4+ T cells from peripheral blood mononuclear cells, collected in the third trimester of pregnancy. The receptors were gathered from a female donor in good health, enrolled as a control in a pregnancy study.

The chain has TRBV7-3 and TRBJ1-4, with unresolved D. V was shortened by 8 bases and J by 4 bases, with 17 bases between the two germline ends. CDR3 size: 15 residues. Germline lookup yields CDR1 SGHTA and CDR2 FQGTGA. The CDR3 bases are TGTGCCAGCGGAATATTGGCGGGCCTTAATGAAAAACTGTTTTTT. Translation gives CASGILAGLNEKLFF.

The chain combines TRBV4-1 with TRBJ2-2; 8 bases map to TRBD1. V trimming: 0 bases; J trimming: 3 bases; junction bases outside the gene matches: 12. The CDR3 contains 19 residues. Per the germline V gene, CDR1 is MGHRA and CDR2 is YSYEKL. The CDR3 region is CASSQDGARRGRDTGELFF. DNA for the CDR3: TGCGCCAGCAGCCAAGATGGGGCGCGCAGGGGGCGTGACACCGGGGAGCTGTTTTTT.

V is TRBV5-1 and J is TRBJ2-3; TRBD2 might be the D (5 bases). CDR1 is SGHRS and CDR2 is YFSETQ in the germline V gene. This CDR3 has 16 amino acids. V was clipped by 0 bases and J by 0 bases, with 11 bases between them. The CDR3 bases are TGCGCCAGCAGCTTGGATGGACTTCCAAGCACAGATACGCAGTATTTT. It encodes CASSLDGLPSTDTQYF.

This chain joins TRBV10-3 and TRBJ1-2, with 11 bases identical to TRBD1. The CDR3 loop spans 13 amino acids. In germline, CDR1 is ENHRY, CDR2 SYGVKD. The ends lost 7 bases at V and 6 bases at J; junction bases unmatched: 4. CDR3 nucleotides: TGTGCCATCAATCGGGACAGGGGGAATGGCTACACCTTC. It is translated as CAINRDRGNGYTF.

This chain joins TRBV6-4 and TRBJ2-1, with D possibly being TRBD1 (6 bases). V dropped 5 bases and J dropped 10 bases, with 15 bases sitting between them. Germline V gene lookup returns CDR1 MRHNA and CDR2 SNTAGT. CDR3 length: 13 residues. The CDR3 DNA is TGTGCCAGCAGTCTCCTCCAAACAGGGGAGCAGTTCTTC. Translating it yields CASSLLQTGEQFF.

This sequence joins TRBV6-5 and TRBJ1-1; D is unresolved. Germline CDR1 MNHEY, CDR2 SVGAGI. V lost 7 bases and J 1 base, leaving 10 bases between the germline ends. The CDR3 runs to 13 residues. CDR3 loop: CASIREGNTEAFF. CDR3 bases: TGTGCCAGCATCCGGGAGGGGAACACTGAAGCTTTCTTT.

V and J are TRBV7-2 and TRBJ2-1; tentatively, D is TRBD1 (6 bases). Germline values: CDR1 SGHTA, CDR2 FQGNSA. The CDR3 runs 14 residues. Trimming removed 7 bases at V and 9 bases at J, with 19 bases between. DNA for the CDR3: TGTGCCAGCAACCCCGCCCAGGGGCGCGGTGAGCAGTTCTTC. It is translated as CASNPAQGRGEQFF.

This clone was observed a few times. This sequence joins TRBV4-1 and TRBJ1-1; 7 nucleotides agree with TRBD1. Germline CDR1 and CDR2: MGHRA and YSYEKL. Trimming cost V 5 bases and J 0 bases; bases outside gene matches: 9. This CDR3 has 16 amino acids. CDR3 amino acids: CASSARQGPMNTEAFF. DNA of the CDR3: TGCGCCAGCAGCGCCCGACAGGGACCCATGAACACTGAAGCTTTCTTT.

The rearrangement links TRBV14 to TRBJ2-7; 8 bases line up with TRBD1. Germline lookup yields CDR1 SGHDN and CDR2 FVKESK. The V gene end was trimmed by 2 bases and the J gene end by 3 bases; junction bases not matched to a gene: 18. There are 19 residues in the CDR3. The CDR3 region is CASSQMGRGRQGAFYEQYF. As DNA, the CDR3 is TGTGCCAGCAGCCAAATGGGACGAGGTCGGCAGGGGGCCTTCTACGAGCAGTACTTC.

The V and J genes are TRBV11-2 and TRBJ2-3; D call uncertain. V dropped 0 bases and J dropped 0 bases, with 10 bases sitting between them. Looked up from germline, CDR1 is SGHAT and CDR2 is FQNNGV. The CDR3 length is 16 residues. The CDR3 DNA reads as TGTGCCAGCAGCTTAGATCCACATCCTAGCACAGATACGCAGTATTTT. Its translation is CASSLDPHPSTDTQYF.

The V call is TRBV11-2, the J call TRBJ1-2, with 8 positions matching TRBD1. CDR1 is SGHAT, CDR2 FQNNGV, per germline. The J segment lost 1 base and the V segment lost 5 bases, leaving 3 bases of the junction unmatched. The CDR3 has 14 residues. For the CDR3, the DNA is TGTGCCAGCAGCGTACAGGGGGTTAACTATGGCTACACCTTC. Translating it yields CASSVQGVNYGYTF.

The rearrangement links TRBV27 to TRBJ1-5; D remains ambiguous. Germline values: CDR1 MNHEY, CDR2 SMNVEV (reference sequence). V was trimmed by 4 bases and J by 2 bases, leaving 9 bases between them. The CDR3 is 14 residues long. The CDR3: CASSSGDGNQPQHF. DNA of the CDR3: TGTGCCAGCAGTTCCGGGGATGGCAATCAGCCCCAGCATTTT.